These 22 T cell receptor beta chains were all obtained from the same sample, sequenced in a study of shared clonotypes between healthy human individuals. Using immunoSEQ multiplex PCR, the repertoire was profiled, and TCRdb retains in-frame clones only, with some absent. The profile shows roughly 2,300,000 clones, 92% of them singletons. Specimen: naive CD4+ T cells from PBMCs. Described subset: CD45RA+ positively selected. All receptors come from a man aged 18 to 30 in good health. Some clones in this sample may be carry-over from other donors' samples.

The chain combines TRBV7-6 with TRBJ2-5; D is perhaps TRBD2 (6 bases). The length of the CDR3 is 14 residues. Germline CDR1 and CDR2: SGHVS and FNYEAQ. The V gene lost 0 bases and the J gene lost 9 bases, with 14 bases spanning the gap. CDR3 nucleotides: TGTGCCAGCAGCTTAGCCGGGACTGCTAGTCCCCAGTACTTC. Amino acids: CASSLAGTASPQYF.

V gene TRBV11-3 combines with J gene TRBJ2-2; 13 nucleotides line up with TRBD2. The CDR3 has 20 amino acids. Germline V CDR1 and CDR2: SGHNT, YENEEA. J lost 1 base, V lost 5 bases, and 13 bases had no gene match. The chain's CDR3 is CASSQTPGLAGRRNTGELFF. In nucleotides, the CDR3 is TGTGCCAGCAGCCAAACCCCGGGACTAGCGGGGCGTAGGAACACCGGGGAGCTGTTTTTT.

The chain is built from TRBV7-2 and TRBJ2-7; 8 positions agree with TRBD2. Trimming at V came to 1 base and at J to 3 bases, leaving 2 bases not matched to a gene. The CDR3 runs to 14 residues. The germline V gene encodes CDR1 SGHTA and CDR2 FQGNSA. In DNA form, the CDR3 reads TGTGCCAGCAGCTTAGGACTAGCGATCTACGAGCAGTACTTC. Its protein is CASSLGLAIYEQYF. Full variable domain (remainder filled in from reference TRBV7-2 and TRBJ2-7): GAGVSQSPSNKVTEKGKDVELRCDPISGHTALYWYRQSLGQGLEFLIYFQGNSAPDKSGLPSDRFSAERTGGSVSTLTIQRTQQEDSAVYLCASSLGLAIYEQYFGPGTRLTVT.

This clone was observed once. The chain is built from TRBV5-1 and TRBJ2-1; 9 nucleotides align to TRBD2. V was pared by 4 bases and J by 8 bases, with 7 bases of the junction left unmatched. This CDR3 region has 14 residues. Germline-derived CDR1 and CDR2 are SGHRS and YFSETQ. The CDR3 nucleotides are TGCGCCAGCAGCCCTGGACTAGCGTCTCATGAGCAGTTCTTC. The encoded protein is CASSPGLASHEQFF.

CDR3 sequence (DNA): TGCGCCAGCAGCGTAACGGCCCAACTCTCCTACGAGCAGTACTTC. It encodes CASSVTAQLSYEQYF. V usage is TRBV5-1 and J usage is TRBJ2-7; D call uncertain. Germline V gene data show CDR1 as SGHRS and CDR2 as YFSETQ. Trimming shortened V by 4 bases and J by 0 bases, and 14 bases separated the two germline ends. This CDR3 spans 15 amino acids.

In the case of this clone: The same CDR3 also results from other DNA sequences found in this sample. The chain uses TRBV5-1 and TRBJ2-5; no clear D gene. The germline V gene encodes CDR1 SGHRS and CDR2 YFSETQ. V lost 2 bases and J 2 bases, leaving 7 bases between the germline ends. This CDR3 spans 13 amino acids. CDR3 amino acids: CASSFGVQETQYF. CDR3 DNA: TGCGCCAGCAGCTTTGGGGTACAAGAGACCCAGTACTTC.

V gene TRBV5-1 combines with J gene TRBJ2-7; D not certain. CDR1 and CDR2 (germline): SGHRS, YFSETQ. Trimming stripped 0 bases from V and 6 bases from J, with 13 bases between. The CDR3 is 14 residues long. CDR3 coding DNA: TGCGCCAGCAGCTTGGCCTCGACTTTTCCCGAGCAGTACTTC. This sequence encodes CASSLASTFPEQYF.

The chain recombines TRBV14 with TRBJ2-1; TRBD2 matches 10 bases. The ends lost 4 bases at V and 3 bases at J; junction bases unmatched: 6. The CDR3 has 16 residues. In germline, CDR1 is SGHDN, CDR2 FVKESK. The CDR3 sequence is CASSPTSGSYYNEQFF. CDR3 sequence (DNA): TGTGCCAGCAGCCCGACTAGCGGGTCGTACTACAATGAGCAGTTCTTC.

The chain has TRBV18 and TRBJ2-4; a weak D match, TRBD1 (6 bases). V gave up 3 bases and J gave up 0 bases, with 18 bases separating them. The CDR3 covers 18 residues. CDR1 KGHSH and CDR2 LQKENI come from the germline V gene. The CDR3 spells CASSPSGTTSRAKNIQYF. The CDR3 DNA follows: TGTGCCAGCTCACCGTCCGGGACAACCTCTAGAGCCAAAAACATTCAGTACTTC.

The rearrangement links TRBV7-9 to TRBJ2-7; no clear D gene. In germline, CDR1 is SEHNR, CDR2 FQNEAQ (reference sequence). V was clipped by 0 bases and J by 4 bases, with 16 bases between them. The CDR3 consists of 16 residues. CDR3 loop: CASSLASSVARYEQYF. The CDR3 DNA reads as TGTGCCAGCAGCTTAGCCTCGTCGGTCGCCAGATACGAGCAGTACTTC.

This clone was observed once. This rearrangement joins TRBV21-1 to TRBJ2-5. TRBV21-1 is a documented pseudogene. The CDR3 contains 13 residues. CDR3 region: CASSNIGQETQYF. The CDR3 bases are TGTGCCAGCAGCAACATAGGGCAAGAGACCCAGTACTTC.

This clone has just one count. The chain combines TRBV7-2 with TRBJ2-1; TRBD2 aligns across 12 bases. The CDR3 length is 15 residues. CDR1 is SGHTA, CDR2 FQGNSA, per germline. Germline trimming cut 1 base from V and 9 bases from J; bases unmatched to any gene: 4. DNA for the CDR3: TGTGCCAGCAGCTTAGAACTAGCGGGAGGTGGTGAGCAGTTCTTC. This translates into CASSLELAGGGEQFF.

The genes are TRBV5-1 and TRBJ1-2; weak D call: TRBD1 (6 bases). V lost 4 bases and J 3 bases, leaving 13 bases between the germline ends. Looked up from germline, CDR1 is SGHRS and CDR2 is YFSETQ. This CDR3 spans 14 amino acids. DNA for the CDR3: TGCGCCAGCAGCCGAACGGACAGCTACTATGGCTACACCTTC. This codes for CASSRTDSYYGYTF.

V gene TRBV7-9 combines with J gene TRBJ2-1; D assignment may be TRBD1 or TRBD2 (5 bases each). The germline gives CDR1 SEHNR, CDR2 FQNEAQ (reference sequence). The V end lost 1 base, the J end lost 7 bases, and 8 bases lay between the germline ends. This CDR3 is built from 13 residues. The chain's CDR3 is CASSLDRRNEQFF. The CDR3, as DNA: TGTGCCAGCAGCTTAGACAGGAGGAATGAGCAGTTCTTC.

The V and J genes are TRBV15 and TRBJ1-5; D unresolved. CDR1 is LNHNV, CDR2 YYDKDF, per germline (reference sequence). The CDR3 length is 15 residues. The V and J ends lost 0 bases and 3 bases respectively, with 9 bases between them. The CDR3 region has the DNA TGTGCCACCAGCAGAGATAAGGCGGACAATCAGCCCCAGCATTTT. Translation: CATSRDKADNQPQHF.

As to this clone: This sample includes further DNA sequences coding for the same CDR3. CDR3 loop: CASSPGGAGANVLTF. The CDR3 DNA follows: TGCGCCAGCAGCCCGGGGGGAGCTGGGGCCAACGTCCTGACTTTC. The chain joins TRBV5-1 to TRBJ2-6; 7 bases match TRBD2. Trimming took 4 bases from V and 2 from J; bases not matched to a gene: 3. Germline CDR1 and CDR2: SGHRS and YFSETQ. CDR3 size: 15 residues.

The CDR3 DNA is TGTGCCATCAGTGGGGACCTCGGAGGGATACAGCCCCAGCATTTT. The encoded protein is CAISGDLGGIQPQHF. The chain carries TRBV10-3 and TRBJ1-5; possible D gene TRBD1, 5 bases. V lost 4 bases to trimming and J lost 7 bases, with 17 bases between them. Germline loops: CDR1 ENHRY, CDR2 SYGVKD. The CDR3 length is 15 residues.

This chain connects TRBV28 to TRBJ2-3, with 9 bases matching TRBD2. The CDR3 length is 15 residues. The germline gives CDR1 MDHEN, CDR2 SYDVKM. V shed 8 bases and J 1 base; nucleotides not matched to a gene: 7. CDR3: CASYQAGGRTDTQYF. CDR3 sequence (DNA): TGTGCCAGCTACCAAGCGGGAGGACGCACAGATACGCAGTATTTT.

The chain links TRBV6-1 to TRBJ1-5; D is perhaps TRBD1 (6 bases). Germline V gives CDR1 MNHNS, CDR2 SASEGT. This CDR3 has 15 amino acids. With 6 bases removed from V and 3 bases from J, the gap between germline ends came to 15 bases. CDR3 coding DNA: TGTGCCAGCAGCGCAGGGGACGGACCCAATCAGCCCCAGCATTTT. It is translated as CASSAGDGPNQPQHF.

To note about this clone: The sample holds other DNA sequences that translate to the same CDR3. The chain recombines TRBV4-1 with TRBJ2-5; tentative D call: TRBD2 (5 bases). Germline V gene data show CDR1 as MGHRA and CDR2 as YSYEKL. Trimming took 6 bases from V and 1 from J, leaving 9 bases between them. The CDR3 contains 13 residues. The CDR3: CASREGFQETQYF. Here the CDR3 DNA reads TGCGCCAGCAGAGAGGGTTTCCAAGAGACCCAGTACTTC.

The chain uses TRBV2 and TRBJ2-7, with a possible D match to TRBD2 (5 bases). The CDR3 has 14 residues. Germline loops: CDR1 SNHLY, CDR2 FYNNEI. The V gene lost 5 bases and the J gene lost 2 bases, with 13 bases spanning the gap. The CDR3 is CASSIDGEAYEQYF. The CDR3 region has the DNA TGTGCCAGCAGTATCGACGGGGAAGCCTACGAGCAGTACTTC.

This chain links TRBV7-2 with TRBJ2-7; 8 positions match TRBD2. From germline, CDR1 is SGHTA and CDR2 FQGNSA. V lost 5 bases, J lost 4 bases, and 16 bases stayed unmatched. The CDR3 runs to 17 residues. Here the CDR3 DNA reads TGTGCCAGCAGCCGAACCGGGGGGGCTAGCGGAGAGTACGAGCAGTACTTC. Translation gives CASSRTGGASGEYEQYF.